A selection of T cell receptor beta chains follows, all from one sample in a study of CD8 T cells in ankylosing spondylitis. TCRdb processed the 5' RACE reads anew with MiXCR; each CDR3 protein has one entry. The table shows about 240,000 distinct CDR3 sequences, with around 9.1% occurring only once. Sequenced sample: blood, either unsorted or a sorted T cell fraction (not recorded which). Every receptor here comes from a male donor with ankylosing spondylitis or in good health (not recorded which). Both conserved end residues are part of each CDR3. A D gene is named only where the DNA matches it firmly. Size values are once, few and many counts, or a class for expanded clones, and some rows have none.

cdr3_aa cdr3_nt clone_size j_call d_call v_call
CASSLDLLTGELFF TGTGCCAGCAGCTTGGACCTCCTCACCGGGGAGCTGTTTTTT many TRBJ2-2 NA TRBV7-2
CSVSGQSSYEQYF TGCAGCGTCTCGGGACAGAGCTCCTACGAGCAGTACTTC many TRBJ2-7 TRBD1 TRBV29-1
CASSGISGGEDTQYF TGCGCCAGCAGCGGAATTAGCGGTGGGGAAGATACGCAGTATTTT many TRBJ2-3 NA TRBV5-1
CSVAWGGDEQYF TGCAGCGTGGCTTGGGGAGGGGACGAGCAGTACTTC few TRBJ2-7 TRBD2 TRBV29-1
CSVNLGQVNTEAFF TGCAGCGTTAACTTAGGACAGGTGAACACTGAAGCTTTCTTT many TRBJ1-1 TRBD1 TRBV29-1
CASSRQGDDGYTF TGTGCCAGCAGTCGACAGGGAGACGATGGCTACACCTTC many TRBJ1-2 TRBD1 TRBV6-1
CASSLAGVLAKNIQYF TGTGCCAGCAGCTTAGCGGGAGTTCTAGCCAAAAACATTCAGTACTTC many TRBJ2-4 NA TRBV11-2
CASSLGAPMAGSEEQYF TGTGCCAGCAGTTTAGGGGCCCCAATGGCGGGCTCGGAAGAGCAGTACTTC NA TRBJ2-7 NA TRBV28
CASSRDRDYGYTF TGTGCCAGCAGTAGGGACAGGGACTATGGCTACACCTTC many TRBJ1-2 TRBD1 TRBV7-2
CASSGSGAFVETQYF TGTGCCAGTTCGGGTAGCGGGGCCTTCGTGGAGACCCAGTACTTC many TRBJ2-5 TRBD2 TRBV19
CASSLLDRRLNTEAFF TGTGCCAGCAGCCTTCTAGACAGGCGACTTAACACTGAAGCTTTCTTT NA TRBJ1-1 NA TRBV7-6
CASSLGGVSGRAGNEQFF TGTGCCAGCAGTTTAGGAGGGGTTAGCGGGAGGGCTGGCAATGAGCAGTTCTTC many TRBJ2-1 TRBD2 TRBV12-3/TRBV12-4
CASSLGQPYGYTF TGTGCCAGCAGTTTAGGACAGCCTTATGGCTACACCTTC NA TRBJ1-2 NA TRBV12-3/TRBV12-4
CATSRDMGYEQYF TGTGCCACCAGCAGAGATATGGGGTACGAGCAGTACTTC many TRBJ2-7 NA TRBV15
CASLQESSYEQYF TGCGCCAGCCTCCAGGAGAGCTCCTACGAGCAGTACTTC many TRBJ2-7 NA TRBV10-2